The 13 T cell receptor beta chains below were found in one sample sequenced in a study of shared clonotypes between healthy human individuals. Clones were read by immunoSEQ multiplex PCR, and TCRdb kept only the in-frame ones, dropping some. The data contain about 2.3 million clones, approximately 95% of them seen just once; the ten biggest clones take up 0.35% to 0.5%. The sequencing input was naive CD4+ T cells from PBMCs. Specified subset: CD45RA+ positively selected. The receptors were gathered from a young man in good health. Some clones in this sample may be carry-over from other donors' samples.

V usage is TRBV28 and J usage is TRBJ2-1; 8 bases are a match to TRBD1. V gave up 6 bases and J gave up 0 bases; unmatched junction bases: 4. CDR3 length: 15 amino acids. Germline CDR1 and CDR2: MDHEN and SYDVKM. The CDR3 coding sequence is TGTGCCAGCAGAGGGACAGGTGACTCCTACAATGAGCAGTTCTTC. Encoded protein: CASRGTGDSYNEQFF.

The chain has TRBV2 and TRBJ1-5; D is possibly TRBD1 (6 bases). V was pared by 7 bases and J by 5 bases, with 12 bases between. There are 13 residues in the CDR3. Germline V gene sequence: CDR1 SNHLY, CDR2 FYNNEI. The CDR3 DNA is TGTGCCAGCAAATTAACAGGGTATCAGCCCCAGCATTTT. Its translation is CASKLTGYQPQHF.

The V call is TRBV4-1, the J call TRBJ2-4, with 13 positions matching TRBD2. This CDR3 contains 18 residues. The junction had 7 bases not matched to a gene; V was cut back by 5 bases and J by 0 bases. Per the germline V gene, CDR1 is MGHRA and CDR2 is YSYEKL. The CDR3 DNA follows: TGCGCCAGCAGCTCGGGACTAGCGGGAAAGGTAGCCAAAAACATTCAGTACTTC. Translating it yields CASSSGLAGKVAKNIQYF.

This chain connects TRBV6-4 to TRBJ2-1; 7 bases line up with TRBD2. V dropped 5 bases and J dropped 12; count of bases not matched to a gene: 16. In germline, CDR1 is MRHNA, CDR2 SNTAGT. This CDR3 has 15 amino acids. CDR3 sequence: CASSKQAGRDSWQFF. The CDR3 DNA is TGTGCCAGCAGTAAGCAAGCGGGAAGGGATTCATGGCAGTTCTTC.

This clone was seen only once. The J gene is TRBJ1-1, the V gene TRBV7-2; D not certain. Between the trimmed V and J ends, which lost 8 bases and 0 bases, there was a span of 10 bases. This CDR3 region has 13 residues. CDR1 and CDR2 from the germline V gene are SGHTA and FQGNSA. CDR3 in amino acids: CASRPSMNTEAFF. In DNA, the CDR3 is TGTGCCAGCCGACCGTCAATGAACACTGAAGCTTTCTTT.

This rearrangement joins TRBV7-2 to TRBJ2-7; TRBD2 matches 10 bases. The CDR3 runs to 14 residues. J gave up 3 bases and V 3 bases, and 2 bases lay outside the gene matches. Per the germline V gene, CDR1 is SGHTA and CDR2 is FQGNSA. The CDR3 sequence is CASSFGTSVYEQYF. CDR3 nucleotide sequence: TGTGCCAGCAGCTTCGGGACTAGCGTCTACGAGCAGTACTTC.

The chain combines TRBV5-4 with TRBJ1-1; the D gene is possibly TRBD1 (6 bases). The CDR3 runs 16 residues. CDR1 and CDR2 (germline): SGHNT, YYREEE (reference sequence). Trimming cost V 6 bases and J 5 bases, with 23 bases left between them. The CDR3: CASNANADRLGTEAFF. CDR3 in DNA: TGTGCCAGCAACGCAAATGCGGACAGATTGGGGACTGAAGCTTTCTTT.

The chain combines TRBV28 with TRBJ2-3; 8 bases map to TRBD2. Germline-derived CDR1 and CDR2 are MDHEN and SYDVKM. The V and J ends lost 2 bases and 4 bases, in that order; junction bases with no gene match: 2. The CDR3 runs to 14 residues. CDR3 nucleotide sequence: TGTGCCAGCAGTTTAGCGGGAGGCCCAGATACGCAGTATTTT. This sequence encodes CASSLAGGPDTQYF. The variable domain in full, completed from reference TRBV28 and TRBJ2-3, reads DVKVTQSSRYLVKRTGEKVFLECVQDMDHENMFWYRQDPGLGLRLIYFSYDVKMKEKGDIPEGYSVSREKKERFSLILESASTNQTSMYLCASSLAGGPDTQYFGPGTRLTVL.

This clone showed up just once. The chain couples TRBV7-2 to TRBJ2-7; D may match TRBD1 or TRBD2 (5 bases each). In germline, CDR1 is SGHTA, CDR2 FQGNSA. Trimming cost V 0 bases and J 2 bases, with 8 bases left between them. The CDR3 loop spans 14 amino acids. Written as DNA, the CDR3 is TGTGCCAGCAGCTTAGCCGGGACGCCCTACGAGCAGTACTTC. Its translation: CASSLAGTPYEQYF.

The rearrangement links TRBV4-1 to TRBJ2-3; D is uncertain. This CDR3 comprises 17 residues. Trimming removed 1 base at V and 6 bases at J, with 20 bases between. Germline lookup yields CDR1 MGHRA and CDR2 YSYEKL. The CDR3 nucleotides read TGCGCCAGCAGCCAAGTTGCTCGCCCGGGCCGTTCGGATACGCAGTATTTT. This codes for CASSQVARPGRSDTQYF.

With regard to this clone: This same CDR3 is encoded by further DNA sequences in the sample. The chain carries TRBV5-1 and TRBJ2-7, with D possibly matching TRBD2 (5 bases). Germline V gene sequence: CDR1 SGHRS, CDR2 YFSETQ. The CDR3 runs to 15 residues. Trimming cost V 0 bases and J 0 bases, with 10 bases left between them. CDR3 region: CASSLGAESSYEQYF. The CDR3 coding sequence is TGCGCCAGCAGCTTGGGAGCGGAGAGCTCCTACGAGCAGTACTTC.

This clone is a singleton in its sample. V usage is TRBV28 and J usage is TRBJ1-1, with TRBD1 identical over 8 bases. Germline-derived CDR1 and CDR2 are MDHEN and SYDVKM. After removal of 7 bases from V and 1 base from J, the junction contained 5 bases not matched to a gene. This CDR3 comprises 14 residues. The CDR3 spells CASISTGANTEAFF. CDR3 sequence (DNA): TGTGCCAGCATTTCGACAGGGGCGAACACTGAAGCTTTCTTT.

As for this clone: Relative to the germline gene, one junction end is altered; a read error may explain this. The CDR3 loop is CSIIPGDYEQYF. In DNA form, the CDR3 reads TGCAGCATTATTCCGGGAGACTACGAGCAATACTTC. V gene TRBV29-1 combines with J gene TRBJ2-7, with D perhaps TRBD2 (6 bases). Germline V lookup: CDR1 SQVTM, CDR2 ANQGSEA. The CDR3 length is 12 residues.